Listed here is a single T cell receptor beta chain. No antigen is known for it. V gave up 4 bases and J gave up 8 bases; unmatched junction bases: 9. The germline V gene encodes CDR1 LNHDA and CDR2 SQIVND (reference sequence). The CDR3 covers 14 residues. Through a sample-barcoded 5' primer and a J-beta primer mix, a second PCR was run for roughly 6 to 12 cycles. At least 2.5 million CDR3-containing paired-end reads were obtained per sample. TCRdb redid the calling of the 5' RACE reads with MiXCR, one entry per CDR3 protein. The sample consists of around 900,000 distinct CDR3 sequences, about 28% of them appearing once. The sample is drawn from a study of blood T cells in healthy people across ages. About the study: Using template switching, researchers captured about one barcoded beta molecule for each two T cells.

Study findings and constraints: Among long-lived donors, naive CD4+ cells were more numerous and diversity higher than in aged donors. A conclusive naive versus antigen-experienced comparison was prevented by the unsorted PBMCs.

The TCR sequence derives from a woman of 80 years or more in good health. The V call is TRBV19, the J call TRBJ1-2; 8 nucleotides line up with TRBD1. The sequencing input was blood. CDR3 residues: CASSKGPDRGGYTF. In nucleotides, the CDR3 is TGTGCCAGTAGTAAGGGCCCCGACAGGGGAGGCTACACCTTC.